This T cell receptor (beta chain) came from a study of T cells in localized non-small cell lung cancer (TCRdb year 2020). Background on the whole study: T cell repertoires of approximately 250 early-stage NSCLC patients were analyzed, with tumors being compared against uninvolved tumor-adjacent lungs. The cohort consisted of a few hundred treatment-naive NSCLC patients whose localized lung tumors had been resected. NSCLC patients had a mean age of roughly 69 years, and 120 to 150 were male and some 98 female. Here is what the overall study found, with its caveats: Longer overall survival was associated with higher T cell density in blood, whereas shorter survival was associated with higher clonality in adjacent lung. Because the study design was exploratory, TCR variables were selected using unadjusted p-values without false-discovery rate correction. The highest T cell clonality was observed in uninvolved tumor-adjacent lung, where clonality exceeded that of tumor, suggesting that antigenic responses were more focused in uninvolved tumor-adjacent lung. Of the top 100 tumor clones, a median of around 57 were detected in paired uninvolved adjacent lung; 28 were also among that lung's top 100. Because multi-region tumor sequencing was not performed, intratumor heterogeneity could not be ruled out.

At diagnosis, tumor, uninvolved tumor-adjacent lung and peripheral blood were collected and then preserved as a mix of FFPE and fresh-frozen material. Blood samples were analyzed as peripheral blood mononuclear cells for TCR repertoire profiling. This clone was seen a handful of times. The specificity of this receptor is unknown. Base qualities are not recorded, but no much larger clone differs from it by a single base. The junction carries 16 bases between V and J, which are trimmed by 3 bases and 7 bases respectively. Counted from cysteine to phenylalanine, this CDR3 has 16 amino acids. Only the CDR3 part of the read is kept: 48 bases, read in frame from the first base. CDR1 and CDR2 were assigned from the germline V gene as SGHAT and FQNNGV. The immunoSEQ Assay was used to sequence TCR beta CDR3 regions from DNA. In the paper's pipeline: To compute T cell density, TCR beta template counts were normalized to usable DNA, which was estimated by amplifying housekeeping genes. Richness was estimated using the preseqR package, with extrapolation to 400,000 templates for PBMC samples and to 120,000 templates for tissue samples. Clonality was defined as one minus Pielou's evenness. Tissue-enriched TCRs were identified through differential abundance testing performed on productive amino-acid clonotypes, with a minimum total count of 5 and an alpha of 0.1. Repertoire overlap between compartments was quantified with the Jaccard Index and Morisita Overlap Index. GLIPH clustered TCR beta CDR3s with public tetramer-defined viral CDR3s; viral motifs required at least three viral sequences plus V-gene enrichment. TCRdb holds this immuneACCESS table with in-frame rearrangements only. Some clones are missing; in checked studies, unresolved V genes explain under half, and the rest has no known cause. The D gene and trimming were derived from the DNA, and the V and J assignments and clone size from that table. The sample records tens of thousands of clones, about 80% of which are singletons. Clones ranked in the top ten supply around 34% of the sample.

This TCR was recovered from a male donor aged 60 or over with stage II squamous cell lung carcinoma. The V and J segments used are TRBV11-2 and TRBJ1-6; the D segment cannot be called with confidence. The sample in question was peripheral blood, obtained before any cancer treatment. The sequenced DNA is TGTGCCAGCAGCTTGAATACGGTGGAAGGCAATTCACCCCTCCACTTT. Protein translation: CASSLNTVEGNSPLHF.